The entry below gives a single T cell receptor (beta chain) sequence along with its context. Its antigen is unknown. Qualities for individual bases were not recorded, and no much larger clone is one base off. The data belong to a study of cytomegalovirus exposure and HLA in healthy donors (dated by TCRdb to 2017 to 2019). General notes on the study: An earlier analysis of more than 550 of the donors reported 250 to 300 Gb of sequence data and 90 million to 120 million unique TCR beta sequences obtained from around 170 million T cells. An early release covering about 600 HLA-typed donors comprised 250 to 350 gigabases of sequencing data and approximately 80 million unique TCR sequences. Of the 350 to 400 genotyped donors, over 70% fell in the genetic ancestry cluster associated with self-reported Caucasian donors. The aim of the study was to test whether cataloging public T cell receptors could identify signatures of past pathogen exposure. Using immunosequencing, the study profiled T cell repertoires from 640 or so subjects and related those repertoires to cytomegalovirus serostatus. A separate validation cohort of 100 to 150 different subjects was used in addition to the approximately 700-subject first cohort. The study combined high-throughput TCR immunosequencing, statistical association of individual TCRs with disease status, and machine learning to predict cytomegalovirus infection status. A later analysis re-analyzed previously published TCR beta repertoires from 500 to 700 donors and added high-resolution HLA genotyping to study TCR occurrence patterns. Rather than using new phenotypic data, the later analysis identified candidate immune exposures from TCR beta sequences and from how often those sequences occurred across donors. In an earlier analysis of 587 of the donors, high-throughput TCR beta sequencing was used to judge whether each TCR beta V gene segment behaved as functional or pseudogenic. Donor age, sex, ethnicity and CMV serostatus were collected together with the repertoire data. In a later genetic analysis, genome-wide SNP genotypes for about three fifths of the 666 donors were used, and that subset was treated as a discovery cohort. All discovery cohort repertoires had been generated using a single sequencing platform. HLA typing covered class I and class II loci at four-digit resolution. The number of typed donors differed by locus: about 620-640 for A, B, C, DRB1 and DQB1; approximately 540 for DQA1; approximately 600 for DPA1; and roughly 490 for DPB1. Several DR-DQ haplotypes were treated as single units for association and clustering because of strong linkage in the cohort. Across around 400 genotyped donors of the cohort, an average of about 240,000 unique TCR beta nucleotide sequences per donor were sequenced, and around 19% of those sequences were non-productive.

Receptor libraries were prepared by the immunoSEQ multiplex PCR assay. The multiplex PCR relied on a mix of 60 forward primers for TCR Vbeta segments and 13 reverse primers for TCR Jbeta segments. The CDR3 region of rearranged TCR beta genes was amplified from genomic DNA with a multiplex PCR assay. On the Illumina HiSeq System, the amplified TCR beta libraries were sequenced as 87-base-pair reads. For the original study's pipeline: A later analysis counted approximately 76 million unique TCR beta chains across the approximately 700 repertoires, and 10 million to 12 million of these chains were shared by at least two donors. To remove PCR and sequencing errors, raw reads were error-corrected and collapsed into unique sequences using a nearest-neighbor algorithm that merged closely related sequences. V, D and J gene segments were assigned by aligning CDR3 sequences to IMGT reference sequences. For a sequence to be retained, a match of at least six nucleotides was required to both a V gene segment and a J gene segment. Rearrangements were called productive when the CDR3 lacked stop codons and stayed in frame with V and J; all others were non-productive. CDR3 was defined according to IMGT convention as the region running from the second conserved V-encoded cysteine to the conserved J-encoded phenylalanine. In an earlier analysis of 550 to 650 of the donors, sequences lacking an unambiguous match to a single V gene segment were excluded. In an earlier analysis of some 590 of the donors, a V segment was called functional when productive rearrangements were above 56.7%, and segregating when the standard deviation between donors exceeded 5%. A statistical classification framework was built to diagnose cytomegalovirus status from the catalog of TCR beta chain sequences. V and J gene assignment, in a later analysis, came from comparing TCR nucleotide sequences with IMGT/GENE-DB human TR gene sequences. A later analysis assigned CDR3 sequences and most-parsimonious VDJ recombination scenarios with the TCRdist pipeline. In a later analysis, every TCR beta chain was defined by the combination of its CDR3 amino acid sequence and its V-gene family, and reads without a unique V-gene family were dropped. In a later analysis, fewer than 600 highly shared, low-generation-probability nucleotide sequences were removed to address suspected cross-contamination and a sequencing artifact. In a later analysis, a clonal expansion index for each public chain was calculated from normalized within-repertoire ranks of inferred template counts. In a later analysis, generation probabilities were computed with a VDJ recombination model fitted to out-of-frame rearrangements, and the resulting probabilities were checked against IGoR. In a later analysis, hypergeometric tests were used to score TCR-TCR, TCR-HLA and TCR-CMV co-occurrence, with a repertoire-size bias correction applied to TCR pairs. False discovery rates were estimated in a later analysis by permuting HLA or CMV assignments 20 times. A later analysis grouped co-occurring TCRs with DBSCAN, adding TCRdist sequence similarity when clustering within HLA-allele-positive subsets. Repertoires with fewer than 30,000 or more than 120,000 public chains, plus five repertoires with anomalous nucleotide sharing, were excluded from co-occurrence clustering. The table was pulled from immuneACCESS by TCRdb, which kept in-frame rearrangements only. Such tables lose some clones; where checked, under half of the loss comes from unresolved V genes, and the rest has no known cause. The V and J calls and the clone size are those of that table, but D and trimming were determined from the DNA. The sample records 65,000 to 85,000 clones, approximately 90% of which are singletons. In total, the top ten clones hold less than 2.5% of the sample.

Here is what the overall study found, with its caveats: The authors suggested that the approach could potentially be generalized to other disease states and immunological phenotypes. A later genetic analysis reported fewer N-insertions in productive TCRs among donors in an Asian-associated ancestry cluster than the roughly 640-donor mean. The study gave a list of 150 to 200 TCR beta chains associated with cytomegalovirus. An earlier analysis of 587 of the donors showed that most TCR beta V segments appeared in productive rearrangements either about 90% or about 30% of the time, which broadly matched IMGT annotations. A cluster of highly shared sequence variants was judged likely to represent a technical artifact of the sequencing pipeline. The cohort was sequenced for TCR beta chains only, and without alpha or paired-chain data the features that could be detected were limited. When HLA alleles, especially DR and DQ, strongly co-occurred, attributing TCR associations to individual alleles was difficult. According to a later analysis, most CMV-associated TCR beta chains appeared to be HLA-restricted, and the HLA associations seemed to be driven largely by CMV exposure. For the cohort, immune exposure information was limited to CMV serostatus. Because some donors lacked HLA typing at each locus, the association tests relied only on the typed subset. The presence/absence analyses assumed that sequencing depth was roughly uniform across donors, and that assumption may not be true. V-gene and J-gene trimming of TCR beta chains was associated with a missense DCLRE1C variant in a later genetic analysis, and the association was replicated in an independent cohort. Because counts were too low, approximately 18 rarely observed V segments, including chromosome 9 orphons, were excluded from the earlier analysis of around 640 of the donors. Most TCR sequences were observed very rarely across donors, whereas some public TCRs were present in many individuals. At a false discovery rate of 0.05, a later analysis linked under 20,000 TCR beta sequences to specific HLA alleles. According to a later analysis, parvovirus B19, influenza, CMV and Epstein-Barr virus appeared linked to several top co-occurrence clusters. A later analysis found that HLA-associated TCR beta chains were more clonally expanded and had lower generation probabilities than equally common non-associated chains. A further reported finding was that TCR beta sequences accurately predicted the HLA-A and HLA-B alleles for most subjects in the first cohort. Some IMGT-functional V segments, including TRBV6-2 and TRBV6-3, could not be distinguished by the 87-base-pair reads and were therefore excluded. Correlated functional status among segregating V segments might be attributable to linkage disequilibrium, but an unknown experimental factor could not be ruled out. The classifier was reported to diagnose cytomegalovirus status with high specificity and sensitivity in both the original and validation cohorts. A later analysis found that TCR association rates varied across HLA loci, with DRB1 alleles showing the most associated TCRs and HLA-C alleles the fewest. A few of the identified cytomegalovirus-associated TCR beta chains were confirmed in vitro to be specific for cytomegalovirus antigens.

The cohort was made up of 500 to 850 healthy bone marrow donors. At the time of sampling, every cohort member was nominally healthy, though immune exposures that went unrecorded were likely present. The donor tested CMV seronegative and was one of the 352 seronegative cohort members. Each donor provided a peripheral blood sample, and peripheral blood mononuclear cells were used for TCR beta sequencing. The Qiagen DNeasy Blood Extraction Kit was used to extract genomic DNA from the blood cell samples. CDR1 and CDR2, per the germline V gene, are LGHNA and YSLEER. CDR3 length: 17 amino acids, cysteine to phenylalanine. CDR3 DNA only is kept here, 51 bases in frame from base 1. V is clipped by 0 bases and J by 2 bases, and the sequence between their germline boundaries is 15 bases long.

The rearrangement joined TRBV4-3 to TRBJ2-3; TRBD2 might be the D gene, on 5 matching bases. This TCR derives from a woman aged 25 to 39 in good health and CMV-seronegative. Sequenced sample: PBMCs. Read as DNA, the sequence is TGCGCCAGCAGCCAAGATCTTAGGAGCGGATACACAGATACGCAGTATTTT. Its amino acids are CASSQDLRSGYTDTQYF.